This is a list of T cell receptor beta chains from one sample in a study of early T cells in non-severe SARS-CoV-2 infection. Via MiXCR, TCRdb re-called the 5' RACE reads, giving one row per CDR3 protein. Among fewer than 30,000 distinct CDR3 sequences, more than 4.5% were seen once, and the ten largest hold roughly 0.87%. The material sequenced was whole blood. These receptors were taken from an adult who was a healthcare worker with PCR-confirmed SARS-CoV-2 infection or an uninfected control (not recorded which). Both conserved end residues are part of each CDR3. D genes are given only for firm matches. Rows give clone size only sometimes, using once, few, many, or a class for an expanded clone.

CDR3 DNA,CDR3 protein,D gene,CDR3 length,clone size,J gene,V gene
TGTGCCAGCAGCTTTTCTCGGGAGCAGTTCTTC,CASSFSREQFF,-,11,many,TRBJ2-1,TRBV7-9
TGTGCCAGCAGCTGGGTGACAGGTCCCAATGAGCAGTTCTTC,CASSWVTGPNEQFF,-,14,many,TRBJ2-1,TRBV6-2/TRBV6-3
TGTGCCAGCAGCTTAGTTGGAACGCTGAACACTGAAGCTTTCTTT,CASSLVGTLNTEAFF,-,15,many,TRBJ1-1,TRBV7-9
TGTGCCAGTAGCGGACAGGGTCGGGGCACCGGGGAGCTGTTTTTT,CASSGQGRGTGELFF,TRBD1,15,many,TRBJ2-2,TRBV19
TGTGCCAGTTCCGTGGGGGGCTCTGGAAACACCATATATTTT,CASSVGGSGNTIYF,-,14,many,TRBJ1-3,TRBV12-3/TRBV12-4
TGTGCCAGCAGCCCGGACGCATCTAGCAACCAGCCCCAGCATTTT,CASSPDASSNQPQHF,-,15,many,TRBJ1-5,TRBV7-9
TGTGCCAGCAGTCCGGGACTAGCGGGACCTACGTTTGACGATGAGCAGTTCTTC,CASSPGLAGPTFDDEQFF,TRBD2,18,many,TRBJ2-1,TRBV6-5
TGTGCCAGCAGCCACCTTATCGAGGGGAACAATGAGCAGTTCTTC,CASSHLIEGNNEQFF,-,15,-,TRBJ2-1,TRBV14
TGTGCCAGCAGTGGGTTAGCGGGTGGCACAGATACGCAGTATTTT,CASSGLAGGTDTQYF,TRBD2,15,many,TRBJ2-3,TRBV12-3/TRBV12-4
TGTGCCTGGAGCCCCCTCTCGAACACTGAAGCTTTCTTT,CAWSPLSNTEAFF,-,13,many,TRBJ1-1,TRBV30
TGTGCCAGCAGTCCTAGTATAGCGGGGGCTGTAAGCTCCTACAATGAGCAGTTCTTC,CASSPSIAGAVSSYNEQFF,TRBD2,19,many,TRBJ2-1,TRBV28
TGTGCCAGCAGCCCGGACAGGGAGAATGTCTATGGCTACACCTTC,CASSPDRENVYGYTF,TRBD1,15,few,TRBJ1-2,TRBV7-9
TGTGCCAGCAGCCCTACCGGGACTACAAGCTCCTACGAGCAGTACTTC,CASSPTGTTSSYEQYF,TRBD2,16,few,TRBJ2-7,TRBV14
TGTGCCAGCAGAATACAGGGGGCCTATAACTATGGCTACACCTTC,CASRIQGAYNYGYTF,TRBD1,15,many,TRBJ1-2,TRBV6-1
TGTGCCAGCATTGAGGAGGGGCGGTATTTAGATACGCAGTATTTT,CASIEEGRYLDTQYF,-,15,many,TRBJ2-3,TRBV11-2
TGCGCCAGCAGTGGAACCCCGGTGAGCACTGAAGCTTTCTTT,CASSGTPVSTEAFF,-,14,many,TRBJ1-1,TRBV10-1
TGCAGCGCTAAATTCGGGCAGGGGAAAAGGGCTATGAACACTGAAGCTTTCTTT,CSAKFGQGKRAMNTEAFF,-,18,-,TRBJ1-1,TRBV29-1
TGCAGTGCTATGCAGGCCAATCAGCCCCAGCATTTT,CSAMQANQPQHF,-,12,many,TRBJ1-5,TRBV20-1
TGTGCCAGCAGTCCCGGACAGGGGTGGGCCGAGCAGTACTTC,CASSPGQGWAEQYF,TRBD1,14,many,TRBJ2-7,TRBV12-3/TRBV12-4
TGTGCCAGCAGCTTAAACAGGGATTCACCCCTCCACTTT,CASSLNRDSPLHF,-,13,few,TRBJ1-6,TRBV5-5
TGTGCCAGCCGGCTACGGAGCTCCTACAATGAGCAGTTCTTC,CASRLRSSYNEQFF,-,14,many,TRBJ2-1,TRBV28
TGTGCCAGCAGTTCGGCAAAGGGCTTCTACAATGAGCAGTTCTTC,CASSSAKGFYNEQFF,-,15,many,TRBJ2-1,TRBV12-3/TRBV12-4
TGTGCCAGCAGTTTTTTTGGACAGGGTCCCCACGAGCAGTACTTC,CASSFFGQGPHEQYF,TRBD1,15,-,TRBJ2-7,TRBV12-3/TRBV12-4
TGTGCCAGCAGCCAGCGGGGTAGCGGGGTTTACGAGCAGTACTTC,CASSQRGSGVYEQYF,TRBD2,15,-,TRBJ2-7,TRBV7-9
TGTGCCAGCAGCGCTACTAGCGGGGGGGCCTATGAGCAGTTCTTC,CASSATSGGAYEQFF,TRBD2,15,few,TRBJ2-1,TRBV7-8
TGTGCCAGCTCACCTGGGCAGAATCAGCCCCAGCATTTT,CASSPGQNQPQHF,-,13,-,TRBJ1-5,TRBV18
TGTGCCAGCAGCCTATATGACAGGTCCGAGCAGTACTTC,CASSLYDRSEQYF,-,13,-,TRBJ2-7,TRBV12-3/TRBV12-4
TGCAGCGTTGAAGGGACAGGCGATCACAACTCCTACGAGCAGTACTTC,CSVEGTGDHNSYEQYF,TRBD1,16,-,TRBJ2-7,TRBV29-1
TGCAGTGCTGACAGGGGGCAGCACACTGAAGCTTTCTTT,CSADRGQHTEAFF,TRBD1,13,many,TRBJ1-1,TRBV20-1
TGTGCCAGCAGGGGTTTTAGGGAAAGCACAGATACGCAGTATTTT,CASRGFRESTDTQYF,-,15,many,TRBJ2-3,TRBV11-2
TGTGCCAGCACCTCCACAGATACGCAGTATTTT,CASTSTDTQYF,-,11,-,TRBJ2-3,TRBV6-2/TRBV6-3
TGTGCCAGCAGTGTTAATGGGGGCCCGAACACCGGGGAGCTGTTTTTT,CASSVNGGPNTGELFF,-,16,many,TRBJ2-2,TRBV6-4
TGTGCCAGCAGCTCGCAGGGGGTTAACACTGAAGCTTTCTTT,CASSSQGVNTEAFF,TRBD1,14,many,TRBJ1-1,TRBV7-9